This T cell receptor (beta chain) was identified during a study of cytomegalovirus exposure and HLA in healthy donors (dated by TCRdb to 2016 to 2017). General notes on the study: According to an earlier analysis of around 600 of the donors, roughly 180 million T cells yielded approximately 120 million unique TCR beta sequences and about 280 Gb of sequence data. The study combined high-throughput TCR immunosequencing, statistical association of individual TCRs with disease status, and machine learning to predict cytomegalovirus infection status. Of the 300 to 500 genotyped donors, approximately 80% were placed in the genetic ancestry cluster associated with self-reported Caucasian donors. Typing coverage differed by locus: A, B, C, DRB1 and DQB1 were typed in roughly 620-630 donors, DQA1 in 500 to 550, DPA1 in some 600, and DPB1 in 450 to 480. About 320 gigabases of sequencing data and 70 million to 85 million unique TCR sequences were included in an early release covering several hundred HLA-typed donors. Rather than drawing on any new phenotypic data, the later analysis identified candidate immune exposures from TCR beta sequences and the way those sequences occurred across donors. Both class I and class II loci were covered by HLA typing, at four-digit resolution. All discovery cohort repertoires had been generated on a single sequencing platform. To study patterns of TCR occurrence, a later analysis re-analyzed previously published TCR beta repertoires from around 660 donors and added high-resolution HLA genotyping. The study profiled the T cell repertoires of under 850 subjects by immunosequencing and related them to cytomegalovirus serostatus. An earlier analysis of 587 of the donors used high-throughput TCR beta sequencing to judge whether each TCR beta V gene segment behaved as functional or pseudogenic. Alongside the repertoire data, information on donor age, sex, ethnicity and CMV serostatus was compiled. In a later genetic analysis, genome-wide SNP genotypes for about 55% of the roughly 670 donors were used, and that subset was treated as a discovery cohort. The study aimed to test whether cataloging public T cell receptors could reveal signatures of past pathogen exposure. Besides the first cohort of more than 650 subjects, a separate validation cohort made up of over 95 different subjects was used. Among some 400 genotyped donors of the cohort, an average of approximately 240,000 unique TCR beta nucleotide sequences was sequenced per donor, of which approximately 19% were non-productive. Four to six DR-DQ haplotypes were handled as single units for association and clustering, since linkage in the cohort was strong. The study at large found these results: A further reported finding was that TCR beta sequences accurately predicted the HLA-A and HLA-B alleles for most subjects in the first cohort. Because counts were too low, more than 15 rarely observed V segments, including chromosome 9 orphons, were excluded from the earlier analysis of 587 of the donors. In a later analysis, HLA-associated TCR beta chains were found to be more clonally expanded and to have lower generation probabilities than equally common non-associated chains. A group of highly shared sequence variants was considered likely to be a technical artifact of the sequencing pipeline. According to a later analysis, most CMV-associated TCR beta chains appeared to be HLA-restricted, and the HLA associations seemed to be driven largely by CMV exposure. When HLA alleles, especially DR and DQ, strongly co-occurred, attributing TCR associations to individual alleles was difficult. Only TCR beta chains were sequenced in this cohort, and the absence of alpha or paired-chain data limited detectable features. Roughly uniform sequencing depth across donors was assumed in presence/absence analyses, although this assumption may not hold. The study listed 164 TCR beta chains as associated with cytomegalovirus. According to a later genetic analysis, donors in an Asian-associated ancestry cluster had fewer N-insertions in productive TCRs than the approximately 700-donor mean. While some public TCRs were present in many individuals, most TCR sequences turned up only very rarely across donors. Several of the top co-occurrence clusters appeared to be linked to parvovirus B19, influenza, CMV and Epstein-Barr virus, according to a later analysis. For the cohort, immune exposure information was limited to CMV serostatus. An earlier analysis of approximately 530 of the donors showed that most TCR beta V segments appeared in productive rearrangements either about 87% or about 30% of the time, which broadly matched IMGT annotations. Some IMGT-functional V segments, including TRBV6-2 and TRBV6-3, could not be distinguished by the 87-base-pair reads and were therefore excluded. Because some donors lacked HLA typing at each locus, the association tests relied only on the typed subset. The classifier was reported to diagnose cytomegalovirus status with high specificity and sensitivity in both the original and validation cohorts. A later analysis associated about 17,000 TCR beta sequences with specific HLA alleles at a false discovery rate of 0.05. In a later analysis, the rate of TCR association differed among HLA loci, with DRB1 alleles having the most associated TCRs and HLA-C alleles having the fewest. Correlated functional status among segregating V segments might reflect linkage disequilibrium, but an unknown experimental factor could not be ruled out. An association between a missense DCLRE1C variant and V-gene and J-gene trimming of TCR beta chains was found in a later genetic analysis and replicated in an independent cohort. The authors suggested that the approach could potentially be generalized to other disease states and immunological phenotypes. A few of the identified cytomegalovirus-associated TCR beta chains were confirmed in vitro to be specific for cytomegalovirus antigens.

A remark on this clone: Its antigen remains undetermined.

In total, approximately 700 healthy bone marrow donors made up the cohort. At the time of sampling, every cohort member was nominally healthy, though immune exposures that went unrecorded were likely present. The donor tested CMV seronegative and was one of the 352 seronegative cohort members. A peripheral blood sample was provided by each donor, and peripheral blood mononuclear cells were used for TCR beta sequencing. Genomic DNA was extracted from the blood cell samples with the Qiagen DNeasy Blood Extraction Kit. Library preparation used the immunoSEQ multiplex PCR assay. The multiplex PCR relied on a mix of 60 forward primers for TCR Vbeta segments and 13 reverse primers for TCR Jbeta segments. The CDR3 region of rearranged TCR beta genes was amplified from genomic DNA with a multiplex PCR assay. The amplified TCR beta libraries were sequenced on the Illumina HiSeq System as 87-base-pair reads. The original methods were these. In a later analysis, tens of millions of unique TCR beta chains were counted across the 666 repertoires, and about 9.9 million of these chains were shared by at least two donors. To remove PCR and sequencing errors, raw reads were error-corrected and collapsed into unique sequences using a nearest-neighbor algorithm that merged closely related sequences. V, D and J gene segments were assigned by aligning CDR3 sequences to IMGT reference sequences. For a sequence to be retained, a match of at least six nucleotides to both a V gene segment and a J gene segment was required. Rearrangements were classified as productive when the CDR3 lacked stop codons and remained in frame with V and J, and all other rearrangements were classified as non-productive. Following IMGT convention, CDR3 was defined as the stretch from the second conserved V-encoded cysteine up to the conserved J-encoded phenylalanine. The earlier analysis of a few hundred of the donors excluded sequences that lacked an unambiguous match to a single V gene segment. An earlier analysis of a few hundred of the donors classified V segments as functional when productive rearrangements were above 56.7% and as segregating when the standard deviation between donors was above 5%. A statistical classification framework was built to diagnose cytomegalovirus status from the catalog of TCR beta chain sequences. In a later analysis, V and J genes were assigned by comparing TCR nucleotide sequences against IMGT/GENE-DB human TR gene sequences. Using the TCRdist pipeline, a later analysis assigned CDR3 sequences along with most-parsimonious VDJ recombination scenarios. A later analysis defined each TCR beta chain by its CDR3 amino acid sequence plus V-gene family, and excluded reads lacking a unique V-gene family. As a way to deal with suspected cross-contamination and a sequencing artifact, a later analysis dropped 450 to 700 nucleotide sequences that were highly shared and had low generation probability. For each public chain, a later analysis derived a clonal expansion index from normalized ranks of inferred template counts within each repertoire. A later analysis computed generation probabilities with a VDJ recombination model fitted to out-of-frame rearrangements, and checked the results against IGoR. A later analysis scored TCR-TCR, TCR-HLA and TCR-CMV co-occurrence with hypergeometric tests, applying a repertoire-size bias correction to TCR pairs. To estimate false discovery rates, a later analysis permuted the HLA or CMV assignments 20 times. In a later analysis, co-occurring TCRs were grouped with DBSCAN, and TCRdist sequence similarity was added when clustering was performed within HLA-allele-positive subsets. Repertoires with fewer than 30,000 or more than 120,000 public chains, plus five repertoires with anomalous nucleotide sharing, were excluded from co-occurrence clustering. The table was pulled from immuneACCESS by TCRdb, which kept in-frame rearrangements only. Such tables lose some clones; where checked, under half of the loss comes from unresolved V genes, and the rest has no known cause. That table is the source of V, J and clone size, and D and trimming were worked out from the DNA. This sample's listing comprises more than 130,000 clones. The ten biggest clones cover less than 3% of the sample.

CDR1 and CDR2 are read off the germline V gene as SGDLS and YYNGEE. The CDR3 sequence holds 15 residues, the cysteine and phenylalanine included. Only CDR3 DNA remains: 45 bases, in frame from the first base. After removal of 6 bases from V and 6 bases from J, the junction retains 13 bases not matched to a gene. The rearranged segments are TRBV9 and TRBJ2-3; TRBD2 matches 7 bases in the middle. The sequenced sample consisted of PBMCs. The sequence derives from a middle-aged man in good health and CMV-seronegative. The nucleotide sequence is TGTGCCAGCACCGAGACTAGCATTCGGGCGGATACGCAGTATTTT. Its product reads: CASTETSIRADTQYF.